The 9 T cell receptor beta chains presented below share a single source sample, sequenced in a study of CD8 T cells in ankylosing spondylitis. Each CDR3 protein gets one entry after TCRdb re-called the 5' RACE reads with MiXCR. The repertoire includes just over 350,000 distinct CDR3 sequences, 20% of them detected once, and roughly 13% sits in the top ten. Input material: blood, either unsorted or a sorted T cell fraction (not recorded which). The receptor set was obtained from a male donor with ankylosing spondylitis or in good health (not recorded which).

This clonotype came up a few times. The rearrangement joins TRBV7-2 to TRBJ2-3; TRBD1 or TRBD2 may be the D gene (6 bases each). V was pared by 5 bases and J by 3 bases, with 18 bases between. CDR3 length: 16 residues. Germline CDR1 reads SGHTA; CDR2 reads FQGNSA. For the CDR3, the DNA is TGTGCCAGCAGCCCCCCCGGGGGCCAGGGGACAGATACGCAGTATTTT. Protein: CASSPPGGQGTDTQYF.

A few counts support this clonotype. The gene calls are TRBV29-1 and TRBJ2-3, with TRBD2 matching 7 bases. CDR1 and CDR2 from the germline V gene are SQVTM and ANQGSEA. This CDR3 contains 13 residues. The ends lost 5 bases at V and 6 bases at J; junction bases unmatched: 8. CDR3 sequence reads: CSVRAGVGDTQYF. CDR3 nucleotides: TGCAGCGTTAGGGCGGGGGTCGGCGATACGCAGTATTTT.

This clonotype has only a few counts. The CDR3 region has the DNA TGTGCCAGCAGCTTAGTATCGGGACAGGGGGTAGAGCAGTTCTTC. Translation gives CASSLVSGQGVEQFF. J is TRBJ2-1 and V is TRBV7-9, with TRBD1 matching over 11 bases. Germline CDR1 is SEHNR and CDR2 is FQNEAQ (reference sequence). The CDR3 extends over 15 amino acids. Germline trimming cut 1 base from V and 10 bases from J; bases unmatched to any gene: 6.

The V gene is TRBV29-1, the J gene TRBJ2-7; 8 bases match TRBD1. Losses at the gene ends were 6 bases for V and 2 bases for J; bases not matched to a gene: 6. The length of the CDR3 is 13 residues. Germline loops: CDR1 SQVTM, CDR2 ANQGSEA. CDR3 sequence: CSVGQGRAYEQYF. For the CDR3, the DNA is TGCAGCGTCGGACAGGGACGGGCCTACGAGCAGTACTTC.

This clonotype was seen a few times. V and J are TRBV12-3 or TRBV12-4 and TRBJ2-2; weak D call: TRBD1 (5 bases). The V end was cut by 3 bases, the J end by 8 bases, with 7 bases between. The CDR3 extends over 12 amino acids. CDR3 residues: CASSFRVGELFF. CDR3 nucleotide sequence: TGTGCCAGCAGTTTCAGGGTGGGGGAGCTGTTTTTT.

This clonotype has ten or more counts. The chain employs TRBV12-3 or TRBV12-4 and TRBJ1-5; no clear D gene. The CDR3 consists of 15 residues. Trimming took 3 bases from V and 5 from J, leaving 14 bases between them. The CDR3 reads CASSFVRGIDQPQHF. The CDR3 DNA sequence: TGTGCCAGCAGTTTTGTTCGGGGAATAGATCAGCCCCAGCATTTT.

J is TRBJ2-7 and V is TRBV7-9; 8 bases agree with TRBD1. The CDR3 runs to 13 residues. After removal of 6 bases from V and 4 bases from J, the junction contained 5 bases not matched to a gene. Germline CDR1 and CDR2: SEHNR and FQNEAQ (reference sequence). DNA of the CDR3: TGTGCCAGCAGATACCGGGACAGGTACGAGCAGTACTTC. Translation: CASRYRDRYEQYF.

V gene TRBV5-1 combines with J gene TRBJ2-5; tentative D call: TRBD1 (6 bases). V was cut by 3 bases and J by 1 base, with 19 bases left in between. The CDR3 covers 17 residues. The germline V gene has CDR1 SGHRS and CDR2 YFSETQ. The CDR3 nucleotides are TGCGCCAGCAGCTCGGGCGAAGTCCAGGGGTTCCAAGAGACCCAGTACTTC. It yields the protein CASSSGEVQGFQETQYF.

This clonotype occurred a few times. The rearrangement joins TRBV6-5 to TRBJ1-1; D remains unclear. CDR3 length: 11 residues. V gave up 6 bases and J gave up 12 bases, with 14 bases separating them. The germline gives CDR1 MNHEY, CDR2 SVGAGI. CDR3: CASSLRGITFF. The CDR3 DNA follows: TGTGCCAGCAGCCTACGAGGGATTACTTTCTTT.